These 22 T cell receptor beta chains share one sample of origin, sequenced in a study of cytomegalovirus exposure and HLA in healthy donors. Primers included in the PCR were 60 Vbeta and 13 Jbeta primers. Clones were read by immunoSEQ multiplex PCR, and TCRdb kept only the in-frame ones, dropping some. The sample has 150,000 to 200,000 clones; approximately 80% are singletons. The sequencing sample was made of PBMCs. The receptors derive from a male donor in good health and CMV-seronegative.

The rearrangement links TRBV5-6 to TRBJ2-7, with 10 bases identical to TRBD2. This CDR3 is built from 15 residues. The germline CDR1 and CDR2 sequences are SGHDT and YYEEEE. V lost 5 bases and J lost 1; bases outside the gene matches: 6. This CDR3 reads CASSSTSGPSYEQYF. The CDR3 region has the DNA TGTGCCAGCAGTTCGACTAGCGGGCCGTCCTACGAGCAGTACTTC. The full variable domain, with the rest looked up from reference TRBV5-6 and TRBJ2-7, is DAGVTQSPTHLIKTRGQQVTLRCSPKSGHDTVSWYQQALGQGPQFIFQYYEEEERQRGNFPDRFSGHQFPNYSSELNVNALLLGDSALYLCASSSTSGPSYEQYFGPGTRLTVT.

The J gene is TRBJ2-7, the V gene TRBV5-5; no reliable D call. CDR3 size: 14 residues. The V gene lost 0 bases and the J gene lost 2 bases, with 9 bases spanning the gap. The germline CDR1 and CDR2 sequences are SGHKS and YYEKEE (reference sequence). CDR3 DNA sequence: TGTGCCAGCAGCTTGGGGGCCCCAGCCTACGAGCAGTACTTC. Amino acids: CASSLGAPAYEQYF.

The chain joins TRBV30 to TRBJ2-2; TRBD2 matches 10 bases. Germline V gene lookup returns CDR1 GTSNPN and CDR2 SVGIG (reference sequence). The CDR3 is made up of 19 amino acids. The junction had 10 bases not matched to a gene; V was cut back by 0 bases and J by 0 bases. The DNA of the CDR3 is TGTGCCTGGAGTGTACGTAGCGGGAGGATCTGGTCGAACACCGGGGAGCTGTTTTTT. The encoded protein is CAWSVRSGRIWSNTGELFF.

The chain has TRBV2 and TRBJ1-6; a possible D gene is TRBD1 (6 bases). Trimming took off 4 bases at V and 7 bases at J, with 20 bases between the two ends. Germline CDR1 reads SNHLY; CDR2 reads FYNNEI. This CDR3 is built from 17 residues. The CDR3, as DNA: TGTGCCAGCAGTGTTAGATCAGGGGTCGCTTTAAATTCACCCCTCCACTTT. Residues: CASSVRSGVALNSPLHF.

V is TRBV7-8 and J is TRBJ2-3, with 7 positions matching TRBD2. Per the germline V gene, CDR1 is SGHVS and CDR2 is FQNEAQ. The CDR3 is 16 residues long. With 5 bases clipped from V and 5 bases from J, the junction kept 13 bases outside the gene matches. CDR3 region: CASSRPRGRALDTQYF. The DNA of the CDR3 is TGTGCCAGCAGCCGCCCTCGAGGGAGGGCCCTAGATACGCAGTATTTT.

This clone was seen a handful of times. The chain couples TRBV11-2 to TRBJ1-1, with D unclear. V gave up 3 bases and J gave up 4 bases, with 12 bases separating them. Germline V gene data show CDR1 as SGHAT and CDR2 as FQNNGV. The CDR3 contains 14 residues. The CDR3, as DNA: TGTGCCAGCAGCTTTAAGGTCGAGGGCACTGAAGCTTTCTTT. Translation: CASSFKVEGTEAFF.

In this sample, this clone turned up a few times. The CDR3 sequence: CASSFVSGGAEETQYF. The CDR3 region has the DNA TGTGCCAGCAGTTTCGTCAGCGGGGGGGCCGAGGAGACCCAGTACTTC. The chain joins TRBV28 to TRBJ2-5; 10 bases fit TRBD2. V trimming: 3 bases; J trimming: 5 bases; junction bases outside the gene matches: 9. CDR3 size: 16 residues. The germline V gene has CDR1 MDHEN and CDR2 SYDVKM.

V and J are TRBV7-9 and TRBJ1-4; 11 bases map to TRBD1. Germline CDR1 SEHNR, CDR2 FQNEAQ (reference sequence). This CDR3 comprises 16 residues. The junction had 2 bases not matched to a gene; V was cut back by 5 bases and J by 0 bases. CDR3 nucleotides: TGTGCCAGCAGCCCGGGACAGGGGGCAACTAATGAAAAACTGTTTTTT. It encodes CASSPGQGATNEKLFF.

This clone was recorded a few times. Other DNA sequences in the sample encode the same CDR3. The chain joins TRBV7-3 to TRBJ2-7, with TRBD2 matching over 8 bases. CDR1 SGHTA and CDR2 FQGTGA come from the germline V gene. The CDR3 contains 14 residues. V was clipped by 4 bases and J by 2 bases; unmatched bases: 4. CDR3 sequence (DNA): TGTGCCAGCAGCTCCCTAGCGGGCCCCTACGAGCAGTACTTC. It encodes CASSSLAGPYEQYF. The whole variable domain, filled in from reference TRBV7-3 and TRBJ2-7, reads GAGVSQTPSNKVTEKGKYVELRCDPISGHTALYWYRQSLGQGPEFLIYFQGTGAADDSGLPNDRFFAVRPEGSVSTLKIQRTERGDSAVYLCASSSLAGPYEQYFGPGTRLTVT.

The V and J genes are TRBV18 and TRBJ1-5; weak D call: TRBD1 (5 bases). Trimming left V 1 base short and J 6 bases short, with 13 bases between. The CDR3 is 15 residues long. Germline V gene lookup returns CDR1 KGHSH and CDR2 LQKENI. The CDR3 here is CASSPLLGVGQPQHF. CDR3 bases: TGTGCCAGCTCACCACTGTTAGGGGTAGGTCAGCCCCAGCATTTT.

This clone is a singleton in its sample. In DNA, the CDR3 is TGTGCCAGCCCAGGGGAAACTAGCACAGATACGCAGTATTTT. Translation gives CASPGETSTDTQYF. The chain couples TRBV2 to TRBJ2-3; D may be TRBD1 (6 bases). The ends were cut back, 8 bases at V and 0 bases at J, with 12 bases in the middle. This CDR3 comprises 14 residues. CDR1 and CDR2 from the germline V gene are SNHLY and FYNNEI.

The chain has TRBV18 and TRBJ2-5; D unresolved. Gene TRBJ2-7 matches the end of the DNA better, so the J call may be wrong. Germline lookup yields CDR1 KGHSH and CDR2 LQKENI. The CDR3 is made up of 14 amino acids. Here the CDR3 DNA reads TGTGCCAGCTCACCACTCTCGATCTCCTACGAGCAGTACTTC. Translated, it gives CASSPLSISYEQYF.

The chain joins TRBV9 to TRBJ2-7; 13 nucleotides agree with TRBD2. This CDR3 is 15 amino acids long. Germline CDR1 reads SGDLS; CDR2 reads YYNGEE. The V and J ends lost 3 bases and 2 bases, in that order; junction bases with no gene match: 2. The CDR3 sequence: CASSEGTSGTYEQYF. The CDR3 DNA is TGTGCCAGCAGCGAGGGGACTAGCGGGACCTACGAGCAGTACTTC.

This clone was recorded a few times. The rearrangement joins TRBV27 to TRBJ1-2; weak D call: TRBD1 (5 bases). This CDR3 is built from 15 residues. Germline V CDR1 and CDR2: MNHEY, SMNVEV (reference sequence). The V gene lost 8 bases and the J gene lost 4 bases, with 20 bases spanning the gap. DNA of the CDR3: TGTGCCAGCCGCCCCGGGGAGGGACCCCCCTATGGCTACACCTTC. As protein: CASRPGEGPPYGYTF.

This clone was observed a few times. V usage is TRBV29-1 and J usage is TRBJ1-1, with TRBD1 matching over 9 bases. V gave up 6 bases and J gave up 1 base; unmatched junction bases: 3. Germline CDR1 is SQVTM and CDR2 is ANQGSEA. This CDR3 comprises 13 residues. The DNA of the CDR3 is TGCAGCGTGAAGACAGGGGGGAACACTGAAGCTTTCTTT. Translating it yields CSVKTGGNTEAFF.

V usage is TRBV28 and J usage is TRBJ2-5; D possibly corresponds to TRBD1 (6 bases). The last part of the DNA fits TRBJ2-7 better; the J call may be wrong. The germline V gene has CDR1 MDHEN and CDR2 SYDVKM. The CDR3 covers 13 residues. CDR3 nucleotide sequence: TGTGCCAGCCTCAGGGGAGTTACTTACGAGCAGTACTTC. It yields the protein CASLRGVTYEQYF.

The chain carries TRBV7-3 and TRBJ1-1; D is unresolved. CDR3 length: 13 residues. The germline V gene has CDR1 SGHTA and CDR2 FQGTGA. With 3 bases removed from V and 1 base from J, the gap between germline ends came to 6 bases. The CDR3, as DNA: TGTGCCAGCAGCTTGAGCGAGAACACTGAAGCTTTCTTT. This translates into CASSLSENTEAFF.

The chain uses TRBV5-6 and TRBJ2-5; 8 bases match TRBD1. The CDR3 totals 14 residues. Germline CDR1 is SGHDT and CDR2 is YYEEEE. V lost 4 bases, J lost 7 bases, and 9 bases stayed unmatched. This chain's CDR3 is CASSPMDRDGTQYF. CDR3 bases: TGTGCCAGCAGCCCGATGGACAGGGATGGGACCCAGTACTTC.

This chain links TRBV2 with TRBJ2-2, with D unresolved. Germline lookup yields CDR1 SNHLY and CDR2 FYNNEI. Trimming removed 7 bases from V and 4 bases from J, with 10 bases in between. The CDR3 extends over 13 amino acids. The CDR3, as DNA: TGTGCCAGCAATGAGGCAATCACCGGGGAGCTGTTTTTT. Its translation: CASNEAITGELFF. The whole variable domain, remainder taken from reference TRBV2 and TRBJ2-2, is EPEVTQTPSHQVTQMGQEVILRCVPISNHLYFYWYRQILGQKVEFLVSFYNNEISEKSEIFDDQFSVERPDGSNFTLKIRSTKLEDSAMYFCASNEAITGELFFGEGSRLTVL.

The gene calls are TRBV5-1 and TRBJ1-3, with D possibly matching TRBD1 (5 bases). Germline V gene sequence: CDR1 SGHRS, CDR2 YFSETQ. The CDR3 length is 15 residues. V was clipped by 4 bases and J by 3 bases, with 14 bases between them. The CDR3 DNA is TGCGCCAGCAGCGCCCGGGGGGAAGGTGGAAACACCATATATTTT. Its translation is CASSARGEGGNTIYF.

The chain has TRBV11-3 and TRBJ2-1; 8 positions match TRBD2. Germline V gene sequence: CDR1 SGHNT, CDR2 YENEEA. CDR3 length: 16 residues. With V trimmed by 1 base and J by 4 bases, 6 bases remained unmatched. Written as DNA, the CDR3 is TGTGCCAGCAGCTTAGCTACTAGCGGAAGATACAATGAGCAGTTCTTC. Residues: CASSLATSGRYNEQFF.

CDR3 residues: CACHSGKDYEQYF. In DNA, the CDR3 is TGTGCCTGCCATAGCGGGAAAGACTACGAGCAGTACTTC. This rearrangement joins TRBV30 to TRBJ2-7, with 8 bases that match TRBD2. Trimming at V came to 6 bases and at J to 3 bases, leaving 7 bases not matched to a gene. Per germline, CDR1 GTSNPN and CDR2 SVGIG (reference sequence). The CDR3 runs 13 residues.